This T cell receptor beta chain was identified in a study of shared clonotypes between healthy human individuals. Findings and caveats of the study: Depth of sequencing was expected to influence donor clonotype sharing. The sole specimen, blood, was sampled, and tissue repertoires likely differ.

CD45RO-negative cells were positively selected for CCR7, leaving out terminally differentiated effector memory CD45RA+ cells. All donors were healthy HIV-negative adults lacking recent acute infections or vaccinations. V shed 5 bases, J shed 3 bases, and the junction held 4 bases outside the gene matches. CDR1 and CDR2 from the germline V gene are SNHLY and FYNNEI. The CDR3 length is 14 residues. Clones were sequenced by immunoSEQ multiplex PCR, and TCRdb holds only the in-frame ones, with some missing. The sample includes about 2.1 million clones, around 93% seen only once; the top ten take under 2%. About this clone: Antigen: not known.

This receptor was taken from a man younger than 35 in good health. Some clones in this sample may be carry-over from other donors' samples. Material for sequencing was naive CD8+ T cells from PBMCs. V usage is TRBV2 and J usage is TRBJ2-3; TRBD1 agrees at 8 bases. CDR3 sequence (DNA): TGTGCCAGCAGTCCGGGACAGGTAACAGATACGCAGTATTTT. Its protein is CASSPGQVTDTQYF.